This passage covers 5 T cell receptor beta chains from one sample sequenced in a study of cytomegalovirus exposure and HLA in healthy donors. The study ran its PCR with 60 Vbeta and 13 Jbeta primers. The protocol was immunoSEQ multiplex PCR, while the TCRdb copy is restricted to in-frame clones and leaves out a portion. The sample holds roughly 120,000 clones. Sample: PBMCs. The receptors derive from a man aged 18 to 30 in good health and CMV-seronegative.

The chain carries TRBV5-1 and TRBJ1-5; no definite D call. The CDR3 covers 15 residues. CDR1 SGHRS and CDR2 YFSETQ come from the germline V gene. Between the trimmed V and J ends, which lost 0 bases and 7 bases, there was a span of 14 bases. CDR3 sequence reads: CASSLGVSGYQPQHF. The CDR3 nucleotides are TGCGCCAGCAGCTTGGGAGTTTCGGGGTACCAGCCCCAGCATTTT.

The DNA for the CDR3 is TGTGCCAGCAGCCTTTGGGCGGGAGGACAAGAGACCCAGTACTTC. Residues: CASSLWAGGQETQYF. V is TRBV9 and J is TRBJ2-5, with 8 nucleotides matching TRBD2. Germline CDR1 reads SGDLS; CDR2 reads YYNGEE. The ends lost 4 bases at V and 2 bases at J; junction bases unmatched: 7. The CDR3 loop spans 15 amino acids.

For the CDR3, the DNA is TGCGCCACATTTTCGGACAGGGCAAGCGAAGCTTTCTTT. Its protein product is CATFSDRASEAFF. The chain uses TRBV10-1 and TRBJ1-1; 8 nucleotides match TRBD1. V was pared by 10 bases and J by 8 bases, with 12 bases of the junction left unmatched. There are 13 residues in the CDR3. Germline V gives CDR1 WNHNN, CDR2 SYGVQD (reference sequence).

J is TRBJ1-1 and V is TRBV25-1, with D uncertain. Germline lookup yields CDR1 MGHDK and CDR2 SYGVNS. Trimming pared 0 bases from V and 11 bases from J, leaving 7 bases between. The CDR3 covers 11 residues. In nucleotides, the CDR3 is TGTGCCAGCAGTGAATACGGGGAGGCTTTCTTT. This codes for CASSEYGEAFF.

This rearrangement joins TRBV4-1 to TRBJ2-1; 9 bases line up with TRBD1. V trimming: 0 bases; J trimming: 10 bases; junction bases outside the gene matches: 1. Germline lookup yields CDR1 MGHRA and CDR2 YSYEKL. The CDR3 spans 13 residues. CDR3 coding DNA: TGCGCCAGCAGCCAAGATGACAGGGGGGAGCAGTTCTTC. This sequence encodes CASSQDDRGEQFF.